One TCR beta chain is described in this entry. This entry belongs to a study of OX40 agonist ivuxolimab in advanced cancers. TCRdb's table, derived via immunoSEQ multiplex PCR, lists solely in-frame clones and lacks some. Counted here are tens of thousands of clones, roughly 94% occurring once; the ten biggest clones make up roughly 12%. The germline CDR1 and CDR2 sequences are LGHNA and YNFKEQ. Deletions cut 4 bases from V and 1 base from J, with 11 bases between. The CDR3 totals 14 residues. The material was CD4+ or CD8+ T cells sorted from blood, obtained in a trial of the OX40 agonist ivuxolimab. This sequence joins TRBV4-2 and TRBJ2-7, with D possibly being TRBD1 (6 bases). This clonotype was sampled from an adult with an advanced solid tumor such as melanoma, head and neck, liver or kidney cancer. The DNA of the CDR3 is TGTGCCAGCAGCCCCGCAGGGGAGTCCTACGAGCAGTACTTC. Amino acid sequence: CASSPAGESYEQYF.